The following is a TCR beta chain sequence with its context. Its target is not known. This sample is drawn from a study of shared clonotypes between healthy human individuals. About 30,000 T cell genomes, or roughly 200 ng DNA, went into the sorted-subset replicate PCRs. Here immunoSEQ multiplex PCR was the method, and the copy in TCRdb shows in-frame clones only, minus some. The table has some 2 million clones, 90% to 95% seen once. Overall study results and limits: Non-shared clonotypes were found to have lower generation probabilities than the clonotypes that were shared by all four of the sorted-subset donors.

The CDR3 runs 16 residues. Trimming took 0 bases from V and 5 from J, leaving 13 bases between them. CDR1 and CDR2 from the germline V gene are MNHEY and SVGAGI. The source is a man aged 18-30 years in good health. V and J are TRBV6-5 and TRBJ2-2; D possibly corresponds to TRBD1 (6 bases). Sequenced sample: naive CD4+ T cells sorted from blood. The subset here: CD45RA+ positively selected. The CDR3 reads CASSYSNREITGELFF. DNA for the CDR3: TGTGCCAGCAGTTACTCGAACAGGGAGATAACCGGGGAGCTGTTTTTT.